This entry is about one TCR beta chain. What it recognizes is unknown. V dropped 6 bases and J dropped 6 bases, with 15 bases sitting between them. Germline CDR1 SGHNT, CDR2 YENEEA. The CDR3 is 14 amino acids. The data were taken from a study of cytomegalovirus exposure and HLA in healthy donors. PCR involved 60 Vbeta and 13 Jbeta primers. Authors' data handling: Per a later analysis, the number of unique TCR beta chains was some 82 million, of which about 11 million were shared. Here immunoSEQ multiplex PCR was the method, and the copy in TCRdb shows in-frame clones only, minus some. V and J calls and clone size come straight from that table; D and trimming were deduced from the DNA. In total, the table holds under 150,000 clones. Study observations and caveats: Immune exposure data for these donors was limited to CMV serostatus.

The clonotype comes from a woman aged 40-49 years in good health and CMV-seronegative. V gene TRBV11-3 combines with J gene TRBJ2-1; perhaps TRBD1 as D (6 bases). The sequenced sample consisted of PBMCs. CDR3 in DNA: TGTGCCAGCAGTAGGCTGGGGGCCCTCAATGAGCAGTTCTTC. Translated, it gives CASSRLGALNEQFF.